Sequencing of this T cell receptor beta chain was carried out in a study of cytomegalovirus exposure and HLA in healthy donors. Study information: Unique TCRs from HLA-typed donors, 65 million to 85 million of them, were held in an early data release. Study-wide points: It was likely that a cluster of highly shared sequence variants was a sequencing artifact. 150 or so TCR beta chains were listed as cytomegalovirus-associated. The authors reported that TCR beta sequences could predict HLA-A and HLA-B alleles. These predictions were accurate for most subjects in the first cohort.

PCR involved 60 Vbeta and 13 Jbeta primers. Clones were sequenced by immunoSEQ multiplex PCR, and TCRdb holds only the in-frame ones, with some missing. The sample includes roughly 110,000 clones, 82% of them seen just once. As for this clone: Its antigen is still unknown.

J gave up 5 bases and V 3 bases, and 7 bases lay outside the gene matches. The length of the CDR3 is 15 residues. Germline V lookup: CDR1 ENHRY, CDR2 SYGVKD. The sequenced sample was PBMCs. The sequence came from a man under 40 in good health and CMV-seropositive. The chain employs TRBV10-3 and TRBJ1-1, with TRBD1 identical over 9 bases. The CDR3 protein is CAISERDRAKTEAFF. As DNA, the CDR3 is TGTGCCATCAGTGAAAGGGACAGGGCGAAAACTGAAGCTTTCTTT.